Listed below are T cell receptor beta chains from one sample, sequenced in a study of blood T cell repertoires in COVID-19. Assay used: immunoSEQ multiplex PCR; TCRdb lists only in-frame clones, some missing. Altogether about 320,000 clones are present, around 90% being singletons, with the ten largest covering 2% to 3%. The sequenced sample consisted of PBMCs or T cells enriched from blood (not recorded which). These receptor sequences come from a man between 60 and 75 years old who had recovered from COVID-19. Both conserved end residues are part of each CDR3. The order of the fields is V gene, clone size, J gene, CDR3 protein. Some rows have no size entry. The others give once, few or many, or a class for an expanded clone.

V gene: TRBV21-1
clone size: NA
J gene: TRBJ2-1
CDR3 protein: CASSKANDEQFF

V gene: TRBV7-2
clone size: NA
J gene: TRBJ2-5
CDR3 protein: CASSSDRGETQYF

V gene: TRBV7-6
clone size: NA
J gene: TRBJ1-3
CDR3 protein: CASSQRQGGTIYF

V gene: TRBV18
clone size: NA
J gene: TRBJ1-5
CDR3 protein: CASSVTGTGNSNQPQHF

V gene: TRBV11-2
clone size: once
J gene: TRBJ1-1
CDR3 protein: CASSFSLVVGAGTEAFF

V gene: TRBV7-2
clone size: NA
J gene: TRBJ1-5
CDR3 protein: CASSLDGSYQPQHF

V gene: TRBV5-1
clone size: once
J gene: TRBJ1-5
CDR3 protein: CASSLAGSGAGQPQHF

V gene: TRBV12-5
clone size: NA
J gene: TRBJ1-5
CDR3 protein: CASGLVQGGRLSNQPQHF

V gene: TRBV6-1
clone size: NA
J gene: TRBJ1-2
CDR3 protein: CASSDQTVYGYTF

V gene: TRBV7-8
clone size: NA
J gene: TRBJ2-7
CDR3 protein: CASSLVQGPSYEQYF

V gene: TRBV5-6
clone size: NA
J gene: TRBJ1-4
CDR3 protein: CASSLGGSGKLFF

V gene: TRBV11-3
clone size: NA
J gene: TRBJ2-4
CDR3 protein: CASSSGTGTGFNIQYF

V gene: TRBV18
clone size: once
J gene: TRBJ2-4
CDR3 protein: CASSPPSQGAHNIQYF

V gene: TRBV19
clone size: NA
J gene: TRBJ1-1
CDR3 protein: CASSISATGVFTEAFF

V gene: TRBV5-1
clone size: once
J gene: TRBJ2-1
CDR3 protein: CASSLAGTSTGEQFF

V gene: TRBV24-1
clone size: once
J gene: TRBJ2-3
CDR3 protein: CATSDTSGGNTDTQYF

V gene: TRBV4-3
clone size: NA
J gene: TRBJ2-1
CDR3 protein: CASSQGGGEQFF

V gene: TRBV24-1
clone size: NA
J gene: TRBJ2-1
CDR3 protein: CATSDFGDNNEQFF

V gene: TRBV15
clone size: NA
J gene: TRBJ1-4
CDR3 protein: CATSWDSSYNEKLFF

V gene: TRBV21-1
clone size: NA
J gene: TRBJ1-1
CDR3 protein: CASRTGSMNTEAFF

V gene: TRBV6-5
clone size: NA
J gene: TRBJ1-2
CDR3 protein: CASRQTTRYGYTF

V gene: TRBV12-3/TRBV12-4
clone size: NA
J gene: TRBJ1-1
CDR3 protein: CASSLGRQTEAFF

V gene: TRBV18
clone size: once
J gene: TRBJ1-5
CDR3 protein: CASSPPTGSGGNQPQHF

V gene: TRBV7-9
clone size: NA
J gene: TRBJ1-4
CDR3 protein: CASSLDARNNEKLFF

V gene: TRBV6-5
clone size: NA
J gene: TRBJ1-2
CDR3 protein: CASSYSWTGDNYGYTF

V gene: TRBV6-5
clone size: NA
J gene: TRBJ1-2
CDR3 protein: CATRTGLMDGYTF